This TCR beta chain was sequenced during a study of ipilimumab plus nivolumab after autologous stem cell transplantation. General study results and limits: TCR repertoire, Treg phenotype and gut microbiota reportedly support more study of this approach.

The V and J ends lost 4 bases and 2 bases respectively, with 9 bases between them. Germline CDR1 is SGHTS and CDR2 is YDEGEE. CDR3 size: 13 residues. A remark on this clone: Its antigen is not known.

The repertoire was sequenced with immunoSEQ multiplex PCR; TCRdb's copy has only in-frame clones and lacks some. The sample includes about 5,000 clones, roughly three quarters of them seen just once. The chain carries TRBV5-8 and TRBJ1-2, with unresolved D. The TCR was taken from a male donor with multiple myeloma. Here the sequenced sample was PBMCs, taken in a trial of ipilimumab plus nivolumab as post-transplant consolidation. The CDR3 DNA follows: TGTGCCAGCAGCGCAACAGTGAACTATGGCTACACCTTC. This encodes CASSATVNYGYTF.